The rows below give T cell receptor beta chains drawn from one sample of a study of blood T cells in healthy people across ages. A single record per CDR3 protein comes from TCRdb applying MiXCR to the 5' RACE reads. The sample has roughly 570,000 distinct CDR3 sequences; roughly 28% are singletons. Sequences were obtained from blood. These TCRs come from a woman aged 65 to 85 in good health. The CDR3 runs from the conserved cysteine through the conserved F or W. Fields, in order: J gene, V gene, D gene, clone size, CDR3 protein, CDR3 DNA. D genes are given only for firm matches. Not all rows give a size; the values are once, few, many and, for expanded clones, a class.

TRBJ1-4 TRBV20-1 TRBD1 - CSANRGEEKLFF TGCAGTGCCAACAGGGGGGAGGAAAAACTGTTTTTT
TRBJ2-6 TRBV20-1 - many CSAPSMSGANVLTF TGCAGTGCTCCCTCGATGTCCGGGGCCAACGTCCTGACTTTC
TRBJ1-1 TRBV7-9 - few CASSLHGGGNTEAFF TGTGCCAGCAGCTTACACGGGGGAGGGAACACTGAAGCTTTCTTT
TRBJ2-5 TRBV6-1 - few CASSYEAKGTQYF TGTGCCAGCAGCTACGAGGCCAAGGGGACCCAGTACTTC
TRBJ2-3 TRBV6-2/TRBV6-3 - - CASSLIYSTDTQYF TGTGCCAGCTCTCTTATATATAGCACAGATACGCAGTATTTT
TRBJ2-7 TRBV5-6 - few CASSDLQAFHYEQYF TGTGCCAGCTCCGACCTGCAGGCCTTCCACTACGAGCAGTACTTC
TRBJ1-1 TRBV2 - - CASSEVDGRVKAFF TGTGCCAGCAGTGAAGTAGACGGCAGGGTAAAAGCTTTCTTT
TRBJ1-1 TRBV6-2/TRBV6-3 - few CASSRRPNTEAFF TGTGCCAGCAGCCGTCGACCAAACACTGAAGCTTTCTTT
TRBJ2-1 TRBV4-1 - few CASSQDSGMWNEQFF TGCGCCAGCAGCCAAGACTCGGGGATGTGGAATGAGCAGTTCTTC
TRBJ1-2 TRBV29-1 - few CSVEFTDGYTF TGCAGCGTTGAGTTCACGGACGGCTACACCTTC
TRBJ2-1 TRBV20-1 TRBD2 few CSASSGGASYNEQFF TGCAGTGCTAGTAGCGGGGGGGCCTCCTACAATGAGCAGTTCTTC
TRBJ2-5 TRBV2 - many CASSDQGGFKTQYF TGTGCCAGCAGTGATCAGGGGGGTTTCAAGACCCAGTACTTC
TRBJ2-1 TRBV4-1 TRBD1 - CASSQMGQYYNEQFF TGCGCCAGCAGCCAAATGGGACAGTATTACAATGAGCAGTTCTTC
TRBJ1-1 TRBV5-1 TRBD1 few CASSVQGPENTEAFF TGCGCCAGCAGCGTACAGGGGCCCGAGAACACTGAAGCTTTCTTT
TRBJ2-5 TRBV20-1 TRBD1 many CSAEGQDQETQYF TGCAGTGCTGAGGGACAGGACCAAGAGACCCAGTACTTC
TRBJ2-1 TRBV4-3 - - CASSQAPRNEQFF TGCGCCAGCAGCCAAGCCCCTCGGAATGAGCAGTTCTTC
TRBJ1-1 TRBV2 TRBD1 few CASVRDSPEAFF TGTGCCAGCGTCCGGGACAGCCCCGAAGCTTTCTTT
TRBJ2-5 TRBV5-1 - - CASSLAGTQEETQYF TGCGCCAGCAGCTTGGCCGGGACCCAGGAGGAGACCCAGTACTTC
TRBJ2-5 TRBV5-1 - many CASSLDGTRETQYF TGCGCCAGCAGCTTGGACGGGACCAGGGAGACCCAGTACTTC
TRBJ1-5 TRBV6-2/TRBV6-3 - - CASSSGFEGQPQRF TGTGCCAGCAGTTCTGGGTTCGAGGGTCAGCCCCAGCGTTTT
TRBJ1-5 TRBV2 - - CASSERGGRYSNQPQHF TGTGCCAGCAGTGAACGGGGGGGGAGGTATAGCAATCAGCCCCAGCATTTT
TRBJ2-1 TRBV4-3 - - CASSQEGVGEQFF TGCGCCAGCAGCCAAGAAGGGGTCGGTGAGCAGTTCTTC
TRBJ2-7 TRBV5-1 - few CASSLDVGVSYEQYF TGCGCCAGCAGCTTGGATGTCGGGGTCTCCTACGAGCAGTACTTC
TRBJ1-2 TRBV5-1 TRBD1 - CASSLADREYGYTF TGCGCCAGCAGCTTGGCGGACAGGGAGTATGGCTACACCTTC
TRBJ2-2 TRBV20-1 - - CSAPGGSSNTGELFF TGCAGTGCGCCTGGGGGGTCTTCGAACACCGGGGAGCTGTTTTTT
TRBJ2-2 TRBV12-5 - few CASAHRVTGELFF TGTGCTAGTGCTCACAGGGTAACCGGGGAGCTGTTTTTT
TRBJ2-1 TRBV6-2/TRBV6-3 - - CASSEHRETHYNEQFF TGTGCCAGCAGTGAACACAGGGAGACCCACTACAATGAGCAGTTCTTC
TRBJ2-1 TRBV20-1 TRBD1 many CSARAQRGQGAYEQFF TGCAGTGCTAGAGCCCAGCGAGGACAGGGGGCCTATGAGCAGTTCTTC
TRBJ2-7 TRBV11-2 TRBD2 few CASSPRSGGALAGGPLSSYEQYF TGTGCCAGCAGCCCACGTTCAGGGGGCGCACTAGCGGGGGGGCCCCTCAGCTCCTACGAGCAGTACTTC
TRBJ1-1 TRBV4-3 - - CASSQNPGTEAFF TGCGCCAGCAGCCAAAACCCCGGGACAGAAGCTTTCTTT
TRBJ2-3 TRBV5-1 - - CASSPSPRSRGDTQYF TGCGCCAGCAGCCCCTCTCCCCGAAGCCGGGGAGATACGCAGTATTTT
TRBJ1-1 TRBV12-3/TRBV12-4 - - CASSPRGTVNTEAFF TGTGCCAGCAGCCCCAGGGGTACCGTGAACACTGAAGCTTTCTTT
TRBJ2-2 TRBV7-2 - few CASSNTLGELFF TGTGCCAGCAGCAATACCTTAGGGGAGCTGTTTTTT
TRBJ2-5 TRBV9 TRBD2 few CASSVTLAPGETQYF TGTGCCAGCAGCGTCACACTAGCGCCAGGGGAGACCCAGTACTTC
TRBJ1-1 TRBV7-2 - - CASSRDMNTEAFF TGTGCCAGCAGCCGGGATATGAACACTGAAGCTTTCTTT
TRBJ1-5 TRBV4-3 - - CASSQDRGFGPQHF TGCGCCAGCAGCCAAGACCGTGGGTTTGGGCCCCAGCATTTT
TRBJ1-1 TRBV12-3/TRBV12-4 - - CATSSTVMNTEAFF TGTGCCACCAGTTCGACAGTTATGAACACTGAAGCTTTCTTT
TRBJ1-1 TRBV12-3/TRBV12-4 TRBD1 once CASSPNRQGSDTEAFF TGTGCCAGCAGTCCGAACCGACAGGGTTCGGACACTGAAGCTTTCTTT
TRBJ2-7 TRBV5-1 - few CASSPGVLDEQYF TGCGCCAGCAGCCCCGGGGTTTTGGACGAGCAGTACTTC
TRBJ2-3 TRBV15 TRBD1 - CATSGTGDSDTQYF TGTGCCACCAGCGGGACAGGGGATTCAGATACGCAGTATTTT
TRBJ1-6 TRBV6-5 - - CASSPMGTGNSPLHF TGTGCCAGCAGTCCCATGGGTACGGGGAATTCACCCCTCCACTTT
TRBJ1-2 TRBV4-2 TRBD1 few CASSQKLGTASANGYTF TGTGCCAGCAGCCAGAAACTCGGGACAGCCTCCGCTAATGGCTACACCTTC
TRBJ2-3 TRBV19 - - CASSPTVLSTQYF TGTGCCAGTAGTCCCACGGTTTTATCTACGCAGTATTTT
TRBJ1-3 TRBV9 TRBD1 - CASSVEGGRLSGNTIYF TGTGCCAGCAGCGTAGAAGGGGGCAGACTCTCTGGAAACACCATATATTTT
TRBJ2-1 TRBV20-1 TRBD2 few CSASGVAGRNEQFF TGCAGTGCTAGTGGGGTAGCGGGGAGAAATGAGCAGTTCTTC
TRBJ1-1 TRBV6-2/TRBV6-3 TRBD1 few CASIQSGGTEAFF TGTGCCAGCATTCAGTCAGGGGGGACTGAAGCTTTCTTT
TRBJ2-7 TRBV5-1 TRBD1 - CASSPSPGQGYEQYF TGCGCCAGCAGCCCCAGCCCGGGACAGGGCTACGAGCAGTACTTC
TRBJ2-7 TRBV20-1 TRBD1 few CSARELDRGLYEQYF TGCAGTGCTAGAGAATTGGACAGGGGCCTCTACGAGCAGTACTTC
TRBJ2-3 TRBV4-3 - - CASSQGGGLTDTQYF TGCGCCAGCAGCCAAGGTGGAGGATTGACAGATACGCAGTATTTT
TRBJ2-7 TRBV30 - few CAWSPSYEQYF TGTGCCTGGAGCCCCTCCTACGAGCAGTACTTC
TRBJ2-5 TRBV13 - - CASSLSELAQETQYF TGTGCCAGCAGCTTATCGGAACTTGCTCAAGAGACCCAGTACTTC
TRBJ2-1 TRBV15 - few CATSSPFEQFF TGTGCCACCAGCAGTCCTTTTGAGCAGTTCTTC
TRBJ1-4 TRBV15 - - CATSSEGQIGEKLFF TGTGCCACCAGTTCAGAGGGACAAATAGGAGAAAAACTGTTTTTT